This T cell receptor beta chain was retrieved from a study of patients and donors after allogeneic stem cell transplantation. V shed 1 base and J shed 4 bases, with 4 bases lying between them. CDR1 and CDR2 from the germline V gene are SGHTA and FQGNSA. The CDR3 is made up of 12 amino acids. MiXCR, applied by TCRdb to the RT-PCR reads, yields one record per CDR3 protein. The repertoire holds approximately 200,000 distinct CDR3 sequences, less than 45% seen once, with 33% in the top ten. The sequenced material came from blood, either unsorted or a sorted T cell fraction (not recorded which). The genes are TRBV7-2 and TRBJ1-2; D remains ambiguous. This TCR was sampled from a human donor who was either an allogeneic HSCT recipient or a stem cell or donor lymphocyte infusion donor (not recorded which). It is not recorded whose cells these are; they may come from a transplant donor. CDR3 loop: CASSLETYGYTF. The CDR3 coding sequence is TGTGCCAGCAGCTTAGAAACCTATGGCTACACCTTC.